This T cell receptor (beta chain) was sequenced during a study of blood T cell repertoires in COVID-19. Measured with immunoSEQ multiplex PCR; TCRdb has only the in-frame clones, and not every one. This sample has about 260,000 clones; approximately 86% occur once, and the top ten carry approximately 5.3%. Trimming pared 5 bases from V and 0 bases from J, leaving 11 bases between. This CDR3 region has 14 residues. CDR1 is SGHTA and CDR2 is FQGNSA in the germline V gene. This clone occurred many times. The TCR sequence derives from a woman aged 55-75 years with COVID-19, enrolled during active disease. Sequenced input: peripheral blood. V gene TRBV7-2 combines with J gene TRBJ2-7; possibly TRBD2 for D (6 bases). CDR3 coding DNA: TGTGCCAGCAGCCCGGCAGCGGGCTCCTACGAGCAGTACTTC. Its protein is CASSPAAGSYEQYF.